This T cell receptor (beta chain) appears in the sequencing data of a study of T cells in localized non-small cell lung cancer. Generated by immunoSEQ multiplex PCR, the TCRdb table keeps only in-frame clones and is missing some. The sample records roughly 17,000 clones, roughly 90% being singletons. CDR3 length: 13 residues. The ends were cut back, 3 bases at V and 7 bases at J, with 13 bases in the middle. Germline loops: CDR1 SGHVS, CDR2 FQNEAQ. Findings of the study overall: Without multi-region sequencing, intratumor heterogeneity could not be excluded.

Turning to this clone: The antigen is not known.

Sequences were derived from peripheral blood, sampled before any cancer treatment. The source of this sequence is a male donor at least 60 years old with stage II squamous cell lung carcinoma. This chain uses TRBV7-8 with TRBJ2-7; tentatively, D is TRBD1 (6 bases). CDR3 sequence (DNA): TGTGCCAGCAGCTTGGACAGAACAGAGGAGCAGTACTTC. This sequence encodes CASSLDRTEEQYF. Combining the CDR3 with reference TRBV7-8 and TRBJ2-7 gives the whole variable domain GAGVSQSPRYKVAKRGQDVALRCDPISGHVSLFWYQQALGQGPEFLTYFQNEAQLDKSGLPSDRFFAERPEGSVSTLKIQRTQQEDSAVYLCASSLDRTEEQYFGPGTRLTVT.